This passage covers 30 T cell receptor beta chains from one sample sequenced in a study of blood T cell repertoires in COVID-19. The repertoire was sequenced with immunoSEQ multiplex PCR; TCRdb's copy has only in-frame clones and lacks some. The table shows approximately 90,000 clones, with more than 75% occurring only once. Sequencing input: peripheral blood. These receptors were taken from a human donor in a cohort sampled during active COVID-19.

This clone was recorded once. The V call is TRBV6-2 or TRBV6-3, the J call TRBJ2-7, with TRBD2 matching 8 bases. The CDR3 consists of 15 residues. Trimming cost V 2 bases and J 0 bases; bases outside gene matches: 3. From germline, CDR1 is MNHEY and CDR2 SVGEGT. The DNA of the CDR3 is TGTGCCAGCAGTTACGTCAGCGGGAGCTCCTACGAGCAGTACTTC. Residues: CASSYVSGSSYEQYF.

The V gene is TRBV9, the J gene TRBJ1-1; no clear D. Per the germline V gene, CDR1 is SGDLS and CDR2 is YYNGEE. The CDR3 sequence is 13 residues long. V was shortened by 3 bases and J by 3 bases, with 9 bases between the two germline ends. The CDR3 DNA sequence: TGTGCCAGCAGCGCAAACATCGACACTGAAGCTTTCTTT. Its translation is CASSANIDTEAFF.

The chain joins TRBV2 to TRBJ2-3; D perhaps matches TRBD1 (5 bases). The CDR3 length is 15 residues. Trimming stripped 2 bases from V and 0 bases from J, with 9 bases between. Germline lookup yields CDR1 SNHLY and CDR2 FYNNEI. CDR3: CASSEQGGSTDTQYF. Here the CDR3 DNA reads TGTGCCAGCAGTGAACAGGGCGGTAGCACAGATACGCAGTATTTT. Using reference TRBV2 and TRBJ2-3 for the parts outside the CDR3, the full variable domain is EPEVTQTPSHQVTQMGQEVILRCVPISNHLYFYWYRQILGQKVEFLVSFYNNEISEKSEIFDDQFSVERPDGSNFTLKIRSTKLEDSAMYFCASSEQGGSTDTQYFGPGTRLTVL.

The chain links TRBV7-2 to TRBJ1-2; D might be TRBD1 (6 bases). Germline V lookup: CDR1 SGHTA, CDR2 FQGNSA. The V gene lost 2 bases and the J gene lost 3 bases, with 16 bases spanning the gap. This CDR3 is 16 amino acids long. The CDR3 coding sequence is TGTGCCAGCAGCTTATGGGGACGACAGGTTGACTATGGCTACACCTTC. Protein: CASSLWGRQVDYGYTF.

The chain recombines TRBV5-1 with TRBJ1-1, with TRBD1 matching 7 bases. V shed 5 bases, J shed 3 bases, and the junction held 7 bases outside the gene matches. Germline V gene lookup returns CDR1 SGHRS and CDR2 YFSETQ. CDR3 length: 14 amino acids. The CDR3 nucleotides are TGCGCCAGCAGGCAGGGGGGTGGTTACACTGAAGCTTTCTTT. It codes for CASRQGGGYTEAFF.

This chain connects TRBV7-2 to TRBJ1-3; weak D call: TRBD1 (6 bases). The CDR3 extends over 14 amino acids. The germline V gene encodes CDR1 SGHTA and CDR2 FQGNSA. V was pared by 5 bases and J by 1 base, with 9 bases between. CDR3 in DNA: TGTGCCAGCAGCCGTACAGGGTCTGGAAACACCATATATTTT. Translated, it gives CASSRTGSGNTIYF.

The rearrangement uses TRBV7-3 and TRBJ2-7; 8 nucleotides line up with TRBD2. V shed 2 bases, J shed 7 bases, and the junction held 10 bases outside the gene matches. Germline V lookup: CDR1 SGHTA, CDR2 FQGTGA. The CDR3 contains 15 residues. Here the CDR3 reads CASSLEPAGVGEQYF. The CDR3 coding sequence is TGTGCCAGCAGCTTAGAACCAGCGGGAGTGGGGGAGCAGTACTTC.

The chain uses TRBV5-5 and TRBJ2-7; D possibly corresponds to TRBD2 (5 bases). The CDR3 extends over 15 amino acids. Deletions cut 0 bases from V and 3 bases from J, with 13 bases between. The germline V gene encodes CDR1 SGHKS and CDR2 YYEKEE (reference sequence). For the CDR3, the DNA is TGTGCCAGCAGCTTGGATCCGACTACCAACTACGAGCAGTACTTC. Translating gives CASSLDPTTNYEQYF.

The chain is built from TRBV7-9 and TRBJ1-2; D is undetermined. CDR3 length: 17 amino acids. Germline lookup yields CDR1 SEHNR and CDR2 FQNEAQ (reference sequence). The V and J ends lost 0 bases and 3 bases respectively, with 17 bases between them. The CDR3 is CASSLARRHERYYGYTF. In DNA, the CDR3 is TGTGCCAGCAGCTTAGCGCGGCGGCACGAAAGATACTATGGCTACACCTTC.

The rearrangement joins TRBV18 to TRBJ2-3; the match to TRBD2 covers 11 bases. CDR1 and CDR2 (germline): KGHSH, LQKENI. Unmatched junction bases numbered 7, after V lost 6 bases and J lost 2 bases. CDR3 length: 16 residues. CDR3 residues: CASSTTLAGDTDTQYF. The CDR3 bases are TGTGCCAGCTCCACGACACTAGCGGGGGACACAGATACGCAGTATTTT.

The rearrangement links TRBV5-1 to TRBJ1-6, with unresolved D. V lost 2 bases, J lost 9 bases, and 12 bases lay in between. Germline CDR1 SGHRS, CDR2 YFSETQ. This CDR3 is 14 amino acids long. CDR3 protein: CASSFEGLSSPLHF. In DNA, the CDR3 is TGCGCCAGCAGCTTCGAGGGCCTAAGTTCACCCCTCCACTTT.

This rearrangement joins TRBV28 to TRBJ2-5; 7 bases are shared with TRBD1. Trimming at V came to 7 bases and at J to 4 bases, leaving 12 bases not matched to a gene. The CDR3 has 15 amino acids. Germline V gene sequence: CDR1 MDHEN, CDR2 SYDVKM. CDR3 nucleotide sequence: TGTGCCAGCACTTACACAGGGGCGGGCGGAGAGACCCAGTACTTC. Protein product: CASTYTGAGGETQYF.

The CDR3 reads CASSLSGPGGELFF. The CDR3 nucleotides read TGTGCCAGCAGCTTAAGCGGGCCCGGCGGGGAGCTGTTTTTT. The rearrangement joins TRBV7-3 to TRBJ2-2, with D perhaps matching TRBD2 (5 bases). The germline V and J ends were trimmed by 1 base and 7 bases, with 10 bases remaining between them. The CDR3 consists of 14 residues. In germline, CDR1 is SGHTA, CDR2 FQGTGA.

The chain combines TRBV18 with TRBJ2-3; D might be TRBD1 (5 bases). CDR1 and CDR2 (germline): KGHSH, LQKENI. The V gene lost 1 base and the J gene lost 6 bases, with 8 bases spanning the gap. The CDR3 totals 13 residues. CDR3 sequence: CASSPRGSDTQYF. For the CDR3, the DNA is TGTGCCAGCTCACCACGGGGCTCGGATACGCAGTATTTT.

Worth noting for this clone: Other DNA sequences in this specimen translate into the identical CDR3. The chain combines TRBV2 with TRBJ1-2, with D uncertain. CDR3 length: 14 residues. Deletions cut 2 bases from V and 2 bases from J, with 9 bases between. Germline V CDR1 and CDR2: SNHLY, FYNNEI. In DNA, the CDR3 is TGTGCCAGCAGTGAATTAGCCGGGAACTATGGCTACACCTTC. Amino acid sequence: CASSELAGNYGYTF.

V and J are TRBV6-1 and TRBJ2-1; 8 bases are a match to TRBD1. CDR1 MNHNS and CDR2 SASEGT come from the germline V gene. V lost 4 bases and J lost 0; bases outside the gene matches: 17. CDR3 size: 20 residues. CDR3 residues: CASSGPRTGLGRSSYNEQFF. The CDR3 nucleotides read TGTGCCAGCAGTGGGCCCCGGACAGGGTTGGGGAGGAGCTCCTACAATGAGCAGTTCTTC.

The chain is built from TRBV5-1 and TRBJ2-5; 9 nucleotides match TRBD1. The CDR3 runs 13 residues. Germline assignment: CDR1 SGHRS and CDR2 YFSETQ. V trimming: 9 bases; J trimming: 5 bases; junction bases outside the gene matches: 8. The CDR3 loop reads CATKQGAMETQYF. Written as DNA, the CDR3 is TGCGCCACCAAACAGGGGGCTATGGAGACCCAGTACTTC.

J is TRBJ2-2 and V is TRBV6-4; unclear D gene. V was cut by 6 bases and J by 2 bases, with 13 bases left in between. CDR1 is MRHNA, CDR2 SNTAGT, per germline. The CDR3 has 15 residues. In DNA form, the CDR3 reads TGTGCCAGCAGCTACGACACCTCTAACACCGGGGAGCTGTTTTTT. It yields the protein CASSYDTSNTGELFF.

This clone has a handful of counts. This chain uses TRBV4-2 with TRBJ2-2, with a weak D call TRBD2 (6 bases). CDR1 LGHNA and CDR2 YNFKEQ come from the germline V gene. V lost 1 base and J lost 5, with 14 bases in between. The CDR3 is made up of 16 amino acids. The CDR3, as DNA: TGTGCCAGCAGCCAAGCCGAGGGAGGATATACCGGGGAGCTGTTTTTT. Its translation is CASSQAEGGYTGELFF.

The gene calls are TRBV19 and TRBJ2-3; weak D call: TRBD2 (5 bases). Germline lookup yields CDR1 LNHDA and CDR2 SQIVND (reference sequence). This CDR3 has 14 residues. Trimming removed 5 bases from V and 6 bases from J, with 15 bases in between. The chain's CDR3 is CASSPDAGRDTQYF. The CDR3 DNA sequence: TGTGCCAGTAGTCCCGATGCGGGTCGCGATACGCAGTATTTT.

The chain is built from TRBV11-2 and TRBJ1-5; 8 bases fit TRBD1. Unmatched junction bases numbered 7, after V lost 1 base and J lost 14 bases. The germline V gene encodes CDR1 SGHAT and CDR2 FQNNGV. This CDR3 comprises 13 residues. The CDR3 DNA follows: TGTGCCAGCAGCTTAGGTCTAATGGACAGGGAGCATTTT. Protein: CASSLGLMDREHF.

This clone was seen only a few times. The V call is TRBV7-3, the J call TRBJ2-7; TRBD1 aligns across 10 bases. The CDR3 runs to 13 residues. Germline CDR1 reads SGHTA; CDR2 reads FQGTGA. The V segment lost 5 bases and the J segment 9 bases; nucleotides outside the gene matches: 7. The CDR3 coding sequence is TGTGCCAGCAGCCAGGGGACAGGGGAGGGGCAGTACTTC. This gives the protein CASSQGTGEGQYF.

This chain joins TRBV4-1 and TRBJ2-3; D remains ambiguous. Germline V gene sequence: CDR1 MGHRA, CDR2 YSYEKL. V was clipped by 1 base and J by 4 bases, with 9 bases between them. This CDR3 is 14 amino acids long. The CDR3, as DNA: TGCGCCAGCAGCCAAGGAGGTAGCCCAGATACGCAGTATTTT. Its protein product is CASSQGGSPDTQYF.

This chain uses TRBV30 with TRBJ1-2; 7 bases are a match to TRBD1. V dropped 3 bases and J dropped 3; count of bases not matched to a gene: 4. This CDR3 spans 13 amino acids. Germline V CDR1 and CDR2: GTSNPN, SVGIG (reference sequence). In DNA form, the CDR3 reads TGTGCCTGGAGCCCCGGACAGGACTATGGCTACACCTTC. Protein product: CAWSPGQDYGYTF.

The V and J genes are TRBV28 and TRBJ1-4; 9 bases are a match to TRBD1. The V and J ends lost 7 bases and 8 bases, in that order; junction bases with no gene match: 8. The length of the CDR3 is 14 residues. In germline, CDR1 is MDHEN, CDR2 SYDVKM. The CDR3 DNA sequence: TGTGCCAGCACCTCCGGGACAGGGCACGAAAAACTGTTTTTT. It yields the protein CASTSGTGHEKLFF.

V and J are TRBV5-1 and TRBJ1-5; 8 nucleotides match TRBD1. Germline-derived CDR1 and CDR2 are SGHRS and YFSETQ. The CDR3 runs to 14 residues. V trimming: 0 bases; J trimming: 7 bases; junction bases outside the gene matches: 3. The CDR3 coding sequence is TGCGCCAGCAGCTTGGACAGGGGGGGGCAGCCCCAGCATTTT. Translated: CASSLDRGGQPQHF.

The DNA of the CDR3 is TGTGCCAGTAGCATCAGGGGATGGTTGAACACTGAAGCTTTCTTT. This encodes CASSIRGWLNTEAFF. V is TRBV19 and J is TRBJ1-1; the D gene is possibly TRBD1 (6 bases). This CDR3 contains 15 residues. Germline lookup yields CDR1 LNHDA and CDR2 SQIVND (reference sequence). Trimming pared 6 bases from V and 0 bases from J, leaving 14 bases between.

The rearrangement uses TRBV7-9 and TRBJ2-5; 7 bases fit TRBD1. The CDR3 has 15 residues. V was clipped by 0 bases and J by 5 bases; unmatched bases: 6. CDR1 is SEHNR, CDR2 FQNEAQ, per germline (reference sequence). The CDR3 protein is CASSLATGFGETQYF. In DNA form, the CDR3 reads TGTGCCAGCAGCTTAGCGACAGGGTTCGGGGAGACCCAGTACTTC.

The rearrangement joins TRBV27 to TRBJ2-6; the D is unclear. This CDR3 spans 16 amino acids. The germline gives CDR1 MNHEY, CDR2 SMNVEV (reference sequence). Deletions cut 0 bases from V and 0 bases from J, with 6 bases between. As DNA, the CDR3 is TGTGCCAGCAGTTTATCTCGGAGCTCTGGGGCCAACGTCCTGACTTTC. Translation gives CASSLSRSSGANVLTF.

This chain uses TRBV6-6 with TRBJ2-3, with D perhaps matching TRBD2 (6 bases). Germline V gives CDR1 MNHNY, CDR2 SVGAGI (reference sequence). The V gene lost 8 bases and the J gene lost 2 bases, with 8 bases spanning the gap. The CDR3 loop spans 12 amino acids. DNA of the CDR3: TGTGCCAGCGGAGGGCCCACAGATACGCAGTATTTT. Encoded protein: CASGGPTDTQYF.